This T cell receptor beta chain was identified in a study of T cells after yellow fever vaccination. The study, taken as a whole, reports: From the bulk population, abundant clonotypes could contaminate and appear within FACS-sorted repertoires. The secondary response peaked faster, at day 5 versus 15, but was weaker.

Synthesis of TCR cDNA relied on 5'RACE template switching, which attached a universal primer site and UMIs. TCRdb used MiXCR to reprocess the 5' RACE reads, holding one entry per CDR3 protein. The profile shows more than 75,000 distinct CDR3 sequences, around 9.8% of them singletons. The ends lost 0 bases at V and 5 bases at J; junction bases unmatched: 5. This CDR3 contains 15 residues. The germline V gene encodes CDR1 MNHEY and CDR2 SMNVEV (reference sequence). Specimen: CD8+ T cells not binding an NS4B(214-222) dextramer, sorted from PBMCs, collected less than 18 days after the first yellow fever vaccination. The TCR comes from a man aged 18 to 30 who received the YFV17D yellow fever vaccine. This rearrangement joins TRBV27 to TRBJ1-2, with 8 bases matching TRBD1. The CDR3 region is CASSLSSRTGYGYTF. DNA of the CDR3: TGTGCCAGCAGTTTATCGAGTAGGACAGGGTATGGCTACACCTTC.